This T cell receptor beta chain was sequenced in a study of cytomegalovirus exposure and HLA in healthy donors. Across the whole study: Genotyping of hundreds of donors showed that approximately 83% belonged to the Caucasian-associated ancestry cluster. Study-level results: TCR beta chains numbering approximately 150 were designated cytomegalovirus-associated. V- and J-gene trimming of TCR beta was linked (in a later analysis) to a missense DCLRE1C variant. Using the classifier, cytomegalovirus status was reportedly diagnosed with high specificity and sensitivity.

The CDR3 consists of 15 residues. The germline V gene encodes CDR1 ENHRY and CDR2 SYGVKD. V was shortened by 4 bases and J by 5 bases, with 18 bases between the two germline ends. Remarks on this clone: What it recognizes is unknown.

Amplification used 60 Vbeta primers and 13 Jbeta primers. The repertoire was sequenced with immunoSEQ multiplex PCR; TCRdb's copy has only in-frame clones and lacks some. Among more than 150,000 clones, roughly 81% were seen once, and the ten largest hold roughly 2.4%. The clonotype comes from a woman between 18 and 29 years old in good health and CMV-seronegative. This chain links TRBV10-3 with TRBJ2-7; tentatively, D is TRBD2 (6 bases). The sample taken for sequencing was PBMCs. In DNA form, the CDR3 reads TGTGCCATCAGTGCCCTTGGGGGGACGTTCGACGAGCAGTACTTC. Protein product: CAISALGGTFDEQYF.